The entry below describes one T cell receptor beta chain. Its matching antigen is unknown. The CDR3 totals 15 residues. Trimming took off 2 bases at V and 1 base at J, with 12 bases between the two ends. Per germline, CDR1 SGHNT and CDR2 YYREEE (reference sequence). Produced via immunoSEQ multiplex PCR; TCRdb's table is partial and in-frame only. The table lists 91,000 or so clones, more than 70% of them singletons. Time point in this sample: after dendritic cell vaccination, including at tumor progression/relapse. No glioblastoma patient carried an isocitrate dehydrogenase mutation. Before vaccination, two weeks after the third vaccination, and at progression, PBMC were collected. This sample was included in a study of glioma-infiltrating T cells after dendritic cell vaccination. Study-wide results and limits: Estimated pretreatment TIL content predicted outcome after dendritic cell vaccination.

The TCR was taken from a human donor with glioblastoma. The chain carries TRBV5-4 and TRBJ1-1; D gene uncertain. The sample consisted of blood, taken after dendritic cell vaccination. The CDR3 is CASSFSPVPNTEAFF. CDR3 DNA: TGTGCCAGCAGCTTCTCTCCAGTGCCGAACACTGAAGCTTTCTTT.